This TCR beta chain stems from a study of control samples from healthy donors and cancer patients. The CDR3 runs to 13 residues. Germline V gene data show CDR1 as LGHDT and CDR2 as YNNKEL (reference sequence). V shed 3 bases and J 9 bases; nucleotides not matched to a gene: 1. Assay: immunoSEQ multiplex PCR; the TCRdb copy retains only in-frame clones and omits some. This table holds approximately 150,000 clones, 75% to 95% found once. This clonotype was sampled from a man between 18 and 29 years old in good health. The rearrangement joins TRBV3-1 (or the pseudogene TRBV3-2) to TRBJ2-4, with TRBD1 matching over 11 bases. Sequencing input: blood. The CDR3 protein is CASSQGTGGIQYF. CDR3 in DNA: TGTGCCAGCAGCCAGGGGACAGGGGGCATTCAGTACTTC.